The next 7 T cell receptor beta chains were all read from a single sample in a study of T cell changes during pregnancy in multiple sclerosis. Assay: immunoSEQ multiplex PCR; the TCRdb copy retains only in-frame clones and omits some. The repertoire has some 100,000 clones, around 90% of them found once; the top ten carry approximately 1.2%. Here the sequenced sample was peripheral blood, taken in the second trimester of pregnancy. The receptors shown here come from a female donor with multiple sclerosis, enrolled in a pregnancy study.

This sequence joins TRBV6-5 and TRBJ1-2, with D possibly being TRBD1 (6 bases). V was pared by 4 bases and J by 2 bases, with 14 bases between. This CDR3 spans 15 amino acids. The germline V gene encodes CDR1 MNHEY and CDR2 SVGAGI. The chain's CDR3 is CASSSILDSNYGYTF. CDR3 nucleotide sequence: TGTGCCAGCAGTTCCATCCTGGACAGCAACTATGGCTACACCTTC.

The CDR3 nucleotides read TGTGCCAGTAGTACGGCTAGCGGAGTTCACGGGGAGCAGTTCTTC. It is translated as CASSTASGVHGEQFF. This chain connects TRBV19 to TRBJ2-1; 7 bases are a match to TRBD2. V lost 4 bases to trimming and J lost 10 bases; unmatched junction nucleotides: 13. The CDR3 covers 15 residues. In germline, CDR1 is LNHDA, CDR2 SQIVND (reference sequence). The complete variable domain, with remaining parts taken from reference TRBV19 and TRBJ2-1, reads DGGITQSPKYLFRKEGQNVTLSCEQNLNHDAMYWYRQDPGQGLRLIYYSQIVNDFQKGDIAEGYSVSREKKESFPLTVTSAQKNPTAFYLCASSTASGVHGEQFFGPGTRLTVL.

The chain is built from TRBV30 and TRBJ2-7, with D tentatively TRBD2 (6 bases). Germline CDR1 and CDR2: GTSNPN and SVGIG (reference sequence). CDR3 length equals 13 residues. Trimming removed 1 base at V and 3 bases at J, with 10 bases between. This CDR3 reads CAWSGGLLYEQYF. In DNA, the CDR3 is TGTGCCTGGAGTGGGGGACTCCTCTACGAGCAGTACTTC.

The CDR3 bases are TGCGCCAGCAGCTTGGAGGACGGACTGAAAACCTTC. It codes for CASSLEDGLKTF. This chain links TRBV5-1 with TRBJ1-2; D gene uncertain. Germline CDR1 SGHRS, CDR2 YFSETQ. The V and J ends lost 0 bases and 14 bases respectively, with 14 bases between them. The CDR3 is 12 amino acids. The full variable domain, completed using reference TRBV5-1 and TRBJ1-2, is KAGVTQTPRYLIKTRGQQVTLSCSPISGHRSVSWYQQTPGQGLQFLFEYFSETQRNKGNFPGRFSGRQFSNSRSEMNVSTLELGDSALYLCASSLEDGLKTFGSGTRLTVV.

CDR3 protein: CASSMGRGSNQPQHF. The CDR3, as DNA: TGTGCCAGTAGTATGGGGCGGGGGTCGAATCAGCCCCAGCATTTT. The chain combines TRBV19 with TRBJ1-5, with D perhaps TRBD1 (5 bases). Trimming stripped 3 bases from V and 4 bases from J, with 13 bases between. CDR3 length: 15 amino acids. Germline-derived CDR1 and CDR2 are LNHDA and SQIVND (reference sequence).

The chain couples TRBV5-1 to TRBJ2-5, with 10 bases that match TRBD1. In germline, CDR1 is SGHRS, CDR2 YFSETQ. The CDR3 runs to 19 residues. V was pared by 7 bases and J by 1 base, with 19 bases of the junction left unmatched. Written as DNA, the CDR3 is TGCGCCAGCGCTTCGGTTTTTGGGACAGGGGCGATGGGCCAAGAGACCCAGTACTTC. This gives the protein CASASVFGTGAMGQETQYF.

The genes are TRBV30 and TRBJ2-7; D remains unclear. Germline values: CDR1 GTSNPN, CDR2 SVGIG (reference sequence). Trimming removed 2 bases at V and 7 bases at J, with 12 bases between. The CDR3 extends over 12 amino acids. The CDR3 coding sequence is TGTGCCTGGAGTCCATCTACTTTAGAGCAGTACTTC. It is translated as CAWSPSTLEQYF. Variable domain in full (rest from reference TRBV30 and TRBJ2-7): SQTIHQWPATLVQPVGSPLSLECTVEGTSNPNLYWYRQAAGRGLQLLFYSVGIGQISSEVPQNLSASRPQDRQFILSSKKLLLSDSGFYLCAWSPSTLEQYFGPGTRLTVT.